A selection of T cell receptor beta chains follows, all from one sample in a study of blood T cell repertoires in COVID-19. Sequencing was performed with immunoSEQ multiplex PCR; in TCRdb, only in-frame clones are kept and a portion is missing. The sample has 300,000 to 400,000 clones, about 90% seen once. The sequenced sample consisted of peripheral blood. All receptors derive from a woman in her sixties or seventies with COVID-19, enrolled during active disease. CDR3s include the opening cysteine and the closing phenylalanine or tryptophan. Each record gives: CDR3 length, J gene, V gene, clone size, D gene, CDR3 DNA, CDR3 protein. A D gene is named only where the DNA matches it firmly. Clone sizes are given selectively: once, few, many, or a class where the clone is expanded.

15	TRBJ1-1	TRBV19	once	-	TGTGCCAGTAGTAGGGAAGGGGTAAGGTGGACTGAAGCTTTCTTT	CASSREGVRWTEAFF
13	TRBJ2-5	TRBV7-3	-	-	TGTGCCAGCAGCTTAACTGCAGGAGAGACCCAGTACTTC	CASSLTAGETQYF
16	TRBJ2-1	TRBV5-1	-	TRBD2	TGCGCCAGCAGCTTGGGGTCTAGCGGGGGGATTAATGAGCAGTTCTTC	CASSLGSSGGINEQFF
19	TRBJ2-3	TRBV21-1	-	-	TGTGCCAGCAGCAAAGTTAGGGCTAGCGGGGATCGGGGCACAGATACGCAGTATTTT	CASSKVRASGDRGTDTQYF
14	TRBJ1-5	TRBV2	-	TRBD1	TGTGCCAGCACAGGGACAGGGTTTAATCAGCCCCAGCATTTT	CASTGTGFNQPQHF
15	TRBJ2-1	TRBV7-9	-	-	TGTGCCAGCAGCCTACGGTTGCAGGGGAACAATGAGCAGTTCTTC	CASSLRLQGNNEQFF
18	TRBJ1-5	TRBV7-2	-	TRBD1	TGTGCCAGCAGCCCAATAGGGACAGGGGGCGCTGGCAATCAGCCCCAGCATTTT	CASSPIGTGGAGNQPQHF
14	TRBJ1-6	TRBV5-1	-	-	TGCGCCAGCAGCTTGGAACAAATTAATTCACCCCTCCACTTT	CASSLEQINSPLHF
15	TRBJ1-4	TRBV5-1	-	-	TGCGCCAGCAGCTTGGTGGGGACTCCTAATGAAAAACTGTTTTTT	CASSLVGTPNEKLFF
14	TRBJ1-1	TRBV27	-	-	TGTGCCAGCAGGGACAGTAGAGTGAACACTGAAGCTTTCTTT	CASRDSRVNTEAFF
16	TRBJ2-7	TRBV11-2	few	TRBD1	TGTGCCAGCAGCTCACCAACTACGGGACAGCGCTACGAGCAGTACTTC	CASSSPTTGQRYEQYF
17	TRBJ2-2	TRBV10-3	-	TRBD1	TGTGCCATCAGTGAGTCGTTGGGACAGGGGAGCACCGGGGAGCTGTTTTTT	CAISESLGQGSTGELFF
17	TRBJ1-1	TRBV27	-	TRBD1	TGTGCCAGCAGTTGGCGGGACAGCACTCGCGAGGGGACTGAAGCTTTCTTT	CASSWRDSTREGTEAFF
16	TRBJ1-2	TRBV9	-	TRBD1	TGTGCCAGCAGCGAGAGAAGGACAGGGGGTTACTATGGCTACACCTTC	CASSERRTGGYYGYTF
14	TRBJ1-1	TRBV3-1/TRBV3-2	-	-	TGTGCCAGCAGCCAAGTGGGAGGGGTCACTGAAGCTTTCTTT	CASSQVGGVTEAFF
19	TRBJ2-3	TRBV4-1	-	TRBD2	TGCGCCAGCAGCCAAGGGGGGGCCACATTAGCGGGAAGCACAGATACGCAGTATTTT	CASSQGGATLAGSTDTQYF
19	TRBJ1-1	TRBV29-1	-	TRBD1	TGCAGCGCCTCCGGGACAGGGGTACGTTGGGACAGGCCGAACACTGAAGCTTTCTTT	CSASGTGVRWDRPNTEAFF
13	TRBJ2-7	TRBV7-2	-	TRBD2	TGTGCCAGCAGCCGCGGGGGTAAGGACGAGCAGTACTTC	CASSRGGKDEQYF
17	TRBJ2-4	TRBV15	-	TRBD2	TGTGCCACCAGCAGAGAGGGGACGGGGGGATCCAAAAACATTCAGTACTTC	CATSREGTGGSKNIQYF
14	TRBJ1-2	TRBV27	-	-	TGTGCCAGCAGTTTAGGGGGGTTTGGCTATGGCTACACCTTC	CASSLGGFGYGYTF
14	TRBJ2-5	TRBV2	-	-	TGTGCCAGCAGTGAAACTCGCCAGGGGGAGACCCAGTACTTC	CASSETRQGETQYF
15	TRBJ1-5	TRBV5-1	-	-	TGCGCCAGCAGCCCGACTCAGGGTCGCAATCAGCCCCAGCATTTT	CASSPTQGRNQPQHF
12	TRBJ1-6	TRBV28	-	-	TGTGCCAGCAGTTTCGGGGGTTCACCCCTCCACTTT	CASSFGGSPLHF
16	TRBJ1-2	TRBV18	-	TRBD1	TGTGCCAGCTCACCAGAATACAGGGGCGCCTTTGGAGGCTACACCTTC	CASSPEYRGAFGGYTF
16	TRBJ1-6	TRBV28	-	-	TGTGCCAGCAGTCTAAAACTAACAGGTCCTAATTCACCCCTCCACTTT	CASSLKLTGPNSPLHF
13	TRBJ1-1	TRBV19	-	-	TGTGCCAGTAGTATGGTACGGACTGCTGAAGCTTTCTTT	CASSMVRTAEAFF
16	TRBJ2-5	TRBV5-1	-	-	TGCGCCAGCAGCTTGGGTGCGGCAGACGCACAAGAGACCCAGTACTTC	CASSLGAADAQETQYF
14	TRBJ1-1	TRBV28	-	TRBD1	TGTGCCAGCACCATACAGGGGGCGAACACTGAAGCTTTCTTT	CASTIQGANTEAFF
13	TRBJ1-5	TRBV19	-	TRBD1	TGTGCCAGTAGGGACAGGGCGGATCAGCCCCAGCATTTT	CASRDRADQPQHF
15	TRBJ2-7	TRBV6-5	-	TRBD2	TGTGCCAGCAGATACCCGGGGGGGCCCGACTACGAGCAGTACTTC	CASRYPGGPDYEQYF
14	TRBJ2-2	TRBV28	-	-	TGTGCCGCACGCAGGGGACCGAACACCGGGGAGCTGTTTTTT	CAARRGPNTGELFF
14	TRBJ1-5	TRBV18	-	TRBD1	TGTGCCAGCTCACACAGGGGTCCCTATCAGCCCCAGCATTTT	CASSHRGPYQPQHF
15	TRBJ1-2	TRBV11-2	few	-	TGTGCCAGCAGCTCTTTTAGGGGTGCTAACTATGGCTACACCTTC	CASSSFRGANYGYTF
16	TRBJ2-7	TRBV11-1	once	TRBD1	TGTGCCAGCACCCGAACCCGGGACAGGGGAAACTACGAGCAGTACTTC	CASTRTRDRGNYEQYF
11	TRBJ2-7	TRBV4-3	-	-	TGCGCCAGCAGCCAAGCCGGGGAGCAGTACTTC	CASSQAGEQYF
13	TRBJ1-1	TRBV6-4	-	-	TGTGCCAGCTCATACCAGGGAAACACTGAAGCTTTCTTT	CASSYQGNTEAFF
13	TRBJ1-1	TRBV2	once	-	TGTGCCAGCAGTGATAGCCTCCCAACTGAAGCTTTCTTT	CASSDSLPTEAFF
13	TRBJ1-2	TRBV7-9	-	-	TGTGCCAGCAGCACCCGGGAACACTATGGCTACACCTTC	CASSTREHYGYTF
15	TRBJ1-2	TRBV2	once	-	TGTGCCAGCAGTGAAGAAGCCAGGGGCACCTATGGCTACACCTTC	CASSEEARGTYGYTF
13	TRBJ1-1	TRBV19	once	-	TGTGCCAGTAGTATATCAGGGGCGACTGAAGCTTTCTTT	CASSISGATEAFF
14	TRBJ2-4	TRBV2	-	-	TGTGCCAGCAGCGATGACAGAGACTCGAACATTCAGTACTTC	CASSDDRDSNIQYF
12	TRBJ2-2	TRBV5-1	once	-	TGCGCCAGCAGAGGGGACACCGGGGAGCTGTTTTTT	CASRGDTGELFF
15	TRBJ2-5	TRBV14	-	TRBD2	TGTGCCAGCAGCGCAATGCTAGCGGGGGTTGAGACCCAGTACTTC	CASSAMLAGVETQYF
13	TRBJ1-2	TRBV24-1	-	-	TGTGCCACCAGTGATTTGATAACAGGTGGCTACACCTTC	CATSDLITGGYTF
15	TRBJ2-3	TRBV5-1	-	TRBD2	TGCGCCAGCAGTTTTAGCGGGGGGAACACAGATACGCAGTATTTT	CASSFSGGNTDTQYF
15	TRBJ2-7	TRBV24-1	-	TRBD1	TGTGCCACCAGTGACCCCAGACAGGGAAGTTACGAGCAGTACTTC	CATSDPRQGSYEQYF
17	TRBJ2-5	TRBV21-1	-	-	TGTGCCAGCAGCTCACCCGATGCGGGGGCTGACGGGGAGACCCAGTACTTC	CASSSPDAGADGETQYF
13	TRBJ1-1	TRBV6-5	-	-	TGTGCCAGCAGTTACTCTGCGGGAACTGAAGCTTTCTTT	CASSYSAGTEAFF
13	TRBJ1-4	TRBV6-6	few	TRBD1	TGTGCCAGCAGTTCACAGGGGAATGAAAAACTGTTTTTT	CASSSQGNEKLFF